One and the same sample provided the 27 T cell receptor beta chains below, sequenced in a study of blood T cell repertoires in COVID-19. The method was immunoSEQ multiplex PCR; TCRdb's version includes in-frame clones alone and lacks a portion of them. This sample has approximately 150,000 clones, with roughly four fifths found just once. Sequenced sample: peripheral blood. The receptor set was obtained from a man aged 55 to 70 with active or convalescent COVID-19.

V and J are TRBV7-9 and TRBJ1-2; D gene uncertain. The V gene's germline CDR1 is SEHNR and CDR2 FQNEAQ (reference sequence). Trimming pared 5 bases from V and 1 base from J, leaving 11 bases between. The CDR3 is 14 residues long. This CDR3 is CASSLGSSNYGYTF. CDR3 nucleotides: TGTGCCAGCAGCCTAGGGAGCAGTAACTATGGCTACACCTTC.

CDR3 residues: CASSLAISGTGYNEQFF. The CDR3 coding sequence is TGTGCCAGCAGCTTAGCCATTTCCGGGACAGGCTACAATGAGCAGTTCTTC. The chain couples TRBV7-2 to TRBJ2-1; the match to TRBD1 covers 8 bases. J was trimmed by 3 bases and V by 0 bases; bases with no gene match: 7. The CDR3 has 17 amino acids. The germline CDR1 and CDR2 sequences are SGHTA and FQGNSA.

The chain carries TRBV5-1 and TRBJ1-1; 8 nucleotides line up with TRBD1. The length of the CDR3 is 14 residues. CDR1 SGHRS and CDR2 YFSETQ come from the germline V gene. The ends lost 0 bases at V and 3 bases at J; junction bases unmatched: 1. This chain's CDR3 is CASSLGQGYTEAFF. CDR3 coding DNA: TGCGCCAGCAGCTTGGGACAGGGGTACACTGAAGCTTTCTTT.

The chain combines TRBV2 with TRBJ1-2; 11 positions match TRBD1. Germline V CDR1 and CDR2: SNHLY, FYNNEI. With V trimmed by 6 bases and J by 8 bases, 5 bases remained unmatched. The CDR3 is 13 residues long. CDR3 loop: CASRGQGDWGYTF. CDR3 sequence (DNA): TGTGCCAGCAGGGGACAGGGGGATTGGGGCTACACCTTC.

The CDR3 sequence: CSAQQGAYEQYF. The DNA of the CDR3 is TGCAGCGCACAACAGGGGGCCTACGAGCAGTACTTC. V and J are TRBV29-1 and TRBJ2-7; 8 bases match TRBD1. This CDR3 has 12 amino acids. In germline, CDR1 is SQVTM, CDR2 ANQGSEA. Trimming removed 7 bases from V and 2 bases from J; junction bases left unmatched: 4.

The V and J genes are TRBV7-9 and TRBJ2-7; 8 nucleotides line up with TRBD1. The CDR3 sequence is 14 residues long. With V trimmed by 1 base and J by 7 bases, 6 bases remained unmatched. Per the germline V gene, CDR1 is SEHNR and CDR2 is FQNEAQ (reference sequence). CDR3 nucleotide sequence: TGTGCCAGCAGCTTAGGGACAGGGATAGGGGAGCAGTACTTC. Translation gives CASSLGTGIGEQYF.

The chain employs TRBV3-1 (or the pseudogene TRBV3-2) and TRBJ1-1; D may be TRBD1 (5 bases). The CDR3 loop spans 14 amino acids. Germline values: CDR1 LGHDT, CDR2 YNNKEL (reference sequence). Trimming removed 0 bases from V and 6 bases from J, with 11 bases in between. CDR3 loop: CASSQDLGRAEAFF. The CDR3 nucleotides are TGTGCCAGCAGCCAAGATCTAGGCAGGGCTGAAGCTTTCTTT.

This chain connects TRBV5-1 to TRBJ2-6, with D maybe TRBD2 (5 bases). This CDR3 is built from 14 residues. Per germline, CDR1 SGHRS and CDR2 YFSETQ. V lost 2 bases and J 8 bases, leaving 11 bases between the germline ends. CDR3 loop: CASSFRGSPNVLTF. The DNA of the CDR3 is TGCGCCAGCAGCTTTCGAGGGTCACCCAACGTCCTGACTTTC.

Only a few counts were recorded for this clone. J is TRBJ1-3 and V is TRBV28; no reliable D call. Germline CDR1 reads MDHEN; CDR2 reads SYDVKM. The CDR3 runs to 15 residues. The germline V and J ends were trimmed by 2 bases and 3 bases, with 11 bases remaining between them. The CDR3 here is CASSLGTISGNTIYF. In nucleotides, the CDR3 is TGTGCCAGCAGTTTAGGTACAATAAGTGGAAACACCATATATTTT.

This clone was seen only a few times. The J gene is TRBJ2-2, the V gene TRBV5-8; D uncertain. Trimming took 3 bases from V and 1 from J, leaving 10 bases between them. The germline V gene encodes CDR1 SGHTS and CDR2 YDEGEE. The CDR3 is 15 residues long. This chain's CDR3 is CASSYSVWNTGELFF. CDR3 bases: TGTGCCAGCAGCTATTCCGTATGGAACACCGGGGAGCTGTTTTTT.

The gene calls are TRBV3-1 (or the pseudogene TRBV3-2) and TRBJ1-1, with D hard to call. Germline V gene data show CDR1 as LGHDT and CDR2 as YNNKEL (reference sequence). V gave up 1 base and J gave up 1 base, with 7 bases separating them. The CDR3 has 14 amino acids. This CDR3 reads CASSQAAANTEAFF. CDR3 sequence (DNA): TGTGCCAGCAGCCAAGCTGCGGCGAACACTGAAGCTTTCTTT.

The chain carries TRBV5-1 and TRBJ2-5, with TRBD2 identical over 8 bases. V was clipped by 5 bases and J by 4 bases; unmatched bases: 13. This CDR3 is 16 amino acids long. Germline V CDR1 and CDR2: SGHRS, YFSETQ. DNA for the CDR3: TGCGCCAGCAGTTATTCCATACGGGGGGGCCCAGAGACCCAGTACTTC. Translating it yields CASSYSIRGGPETQYF. Combining the CDR3 with reference TRBV5-1 and TRBJ2-5 gives the whole variable domain KAGVTQTPRYLIKTRGQQVTLSCSPISGHRSVSWYQQTPGQGLQFLFEYFSETQRNKGNFPGRFSGRQFSNSRSEMNVSTLELGDSALYLCASSYSIRGGPETQYFGPGTRLLVL.

V and J are TRBV5-6 and TRBJ2-3, with D possibly TRBD1 on 6 matching bases. Germline V lookup: CDR1 SGHDT, CDR2 YYEEEE. This CDR3 region has 13 residues. With 0 bases removed from V and 5 bases from J, the gap between germline ends came to 7 bases. CDR3 amino acids: CASSLGRGDTQYF. The CDR3 bases are TGTGCCAGCAGCTTGGGCAGGGGAGATACGCAGTATTTT.

The chain recombines TRBV5-5 with TRBJ1-5; weak D call: TRBD1 (5 bases). The germline V and J ends were trimmed by 0 bases and 7 bases, with 11 bases remaining between them. Germline CDR1 reads SGHKS; CDR2 reads YYEKEE (reference sequence). The CDR3 spans 14 residues. The CDR3, as DNA: TGTGCCAGCAGCTTGGATCGGGGGGTGCAGCCCCAGCATTTT. It specifies CASSLDRGVQPQHF.

This chain uses TRBV6-5 with TRBJ1-2; D is unclear. CDR1 and CDR2 (germline): MNHEY, SVGAGI. The CDR3 is 13 residues long. Trimming left V 2 bases short and J 5 bases short, with 9 bases between. The chain's CDR3 is CASSYGQPYGYTF. The CDR3, as DNA: TGTGCCAGCAGTTACGGGCAGCCTTATGGCTACACCTTC.

The V call is TRBV5-5, the J call TRBJ2-7; 7 bases are shared with TRBD2. Germline values: CDR1 SGHKS, CDR2 YYEKEE (reference sequence). V was pared by 3 bases and J by 2 bases, with 8 bases of the junction left unmatched. There are 15 residues in the CDR3. CDR3: CASSWEGTATYEQYF. DNA for the CDR3: TGTGCCAGCAGCTGGGAGGGGACGGCGACCTACGAGCAGTACTTC.

V gene TRBV27 combines with J gene TRBJ2-5; tentative D call: TRBD1 (6 bases). CDR1 is MNHEY and CDR2 is SMNVEV in the germline V gene (reference sequence). The V end lost 1 base, the J end lost 4 bases, and 10 bases lay between the germline ends. The CDR3 loop spans 14 amino acids. This CDR3 reads CASSLYPGAETQYF. The CDR3 DNA follows: TGTGCCAGCAGTTTATATCCAGGGGCAGAGACCCAGTACTTC.

This rearrangement joins TRBV19 to TRBJ2-2; TRBD1 aligns across 8 bases. Germline values: CDR1 LNHDA, CDR2 SQIVND (reference sequence). The CDR3 totals 14 residues. V lost 7 bases, J lost 6 bases, and 7 bases stayed unmatched. CDR3 loop: CASTHRTGSGELFF. The CDR3 DNA sequence: TGTGCCAGTACCCACCGGACAGGGTCCGGGGAGCTGTTTTTT.

The CDR3 spells CASSDLRAGTGAHQPQHF. The CDR3 nucleotides are TGTGCCAGCAGCGATCTACGGGCGGGGACAGGTGCTCATCAGCCCCAGCATTTT. The chain employs TRBV7-9 and TRBJ1-5; 8 bases map to TRBD1. This CDR3 contains 18 residues. Germline V gene lookup returns CDR1 SEHNR and CDR2 FQNEAQ (reference sequence). V lost 5 bases, J lost 5 bases, and 17 bases stayed unmatched.

The chain employs TRBV12-3 or TRBV12-4 and TRBJ2-7; D remains ambiguous. This CDR3 has 13 amino acids. The V end lost 3 bases, the J end lost 1 base, and 7 bases lay between the germline ends. CDR3 loop: CASSLEQSYEQYF. The CDR3 DNA follows: TGTGCCAGCAGTTTGGAGCAGTCCTACGAGCAGTACTTC.

This chain joins TRBV2 and TRBJ2-1; D may be TRBD2 (7 bases). With 6 bases removed from V and 7 bases from J, the gap between germline ends came to 19 bases. Germline V CDR1 and CDR2: SNHLY, FYNNEI. This CDR3 is built from 15 residues. The CDR3 DNA follows: TGTGCCAGCAGAGGCGGACTAGGGGGAAGAAATGAGCAGTTCTTC. Translation gives CASRGGLGGRNEQFF.

The V and J genes are TRBV7-2 and TRBJ2-2, with a tentative D call TRBD2 (7 bases). The CDR3 is made up of 16 amino acids. The V gene's germline CDR1 is SGHTA and CDR2 FQGNSA. Deletions cut 6 bases from V and 1 base from J, with 15 bases between. The DNA for the CDR3 is TGTGCCAGCAGTTTAAGGGGGAGGGAGAACACCGGGGAGCTGTTTTTT. Its protein is CASSLRGRENTGELFF.

V is TRBV15 and J is TRBJ1-4, with D tentatively TRBD1 (5 bases). The V end was cut by 0 bases, the J end by 8 bases, with 13 bases between. This CDR3 is 15 amino acids long. Germline CDR1 LNHNV, CDR2 YYDKDF (reference sequence). CDR3 sequence reads: CATSRDRQGREKLFF. Written as DNA, the CDR3 is TGTGCCACCAGCAGAGATCGGCAGGGCCGGGAAAAACTGTTTTTT.

The chain is built from TRBV24-1 and TRBJ2-1, with D tentatively TRBD1 (5 bases). Trimming cost V 2 bases and J 8 bases, with 9 bases left between them. The CDR3 covers 13 residues. From germline, CDR1 is KGHDR and CDR2 SFDVKD. The CDR3 here is CATSDYRGYEQFF. The CDR3 DNA reads TGTGCCACCAGTGATTATAGGGGTTATGAGCAGTTCTTC.

V and J are TRBV28 and TRBJ1-1; D is unclear. Germline CDR1 and CDR2: MDHEN and SYDVKM. The V end lost 3 bases, the J end lost 4 bases, and 3 bases lay between the germline ends. The length of the CDR3 is 11 residues. CDR3 DNA sequence: TGTGCCAGCAGTTTGAGCACTGAAGCTTTCTTT. The encoded protein is CASSLSTEAFF. The full variable domain, its missing parts supplied by reference TRBV28 and TRBJ1-1, is DVKVTQSSRYLVKRTGEKVFLECVQDMDHENMFWYRQDPGLGLRLIYFSYDVKMKEKGDIPEGYSVSREKKERFSLILESASTNQTSMYLCASSLSTEAFFGQGTRLTVV.

The V gene is TRBV19, the J gene TRBJ1-1; maybe TRBD1 (5 bases). Looked up from germline, CDR1 is LNHDA and CDR2 is SQIVND (reference sequence). Trimming removed 5 bases at V and 2 bases at J, with 15 bases between. This CDR3 contains 15 residues. The CDR3: CASSLTASQNTEAFF. DNA for the CDR3: TGTGCCAGTAGTCTGACAGCCAGTCAAAACACTGAAGCTTTCTTT.

The chain joins TRBV5-1 to TRBJ1-6; D possibly corresponds to TRBD1 (5 bases). The germline CDR1 and CDR2 sequences are SGHRS and YFSETQ. The CDR3 consists of 16 residues. The V and J ends lost 4 bases and 2 bases respectively, with 13 bases between them. The CDR3 region is CASSRLGGAYNSPLHF. In DNA, the CDR3 is TGCGCCAGCAGCCGACTCGGGGGAGCCTATAATTCACCCCTCCACTTT.